Each of the 21 T cell receptor beta chains below was sequenced from the same sample in a study of blood T cell repertoires in COVID-19. Produced via immunoSEQ multiplex PCR; TCRdb's table is partial and in-frame only. Seen here are approximately 150,000 clones, about 88% observed once, and the top ten hold around 2.5%. Sequences were obtained from peripheral blood. These receptors all stem from a human donor with acute or convalescent COVID-19. The donor label of this sample is uncertain.

The chain carries TRBV4-3 and TRBJ1-2, with D unclear. The CDR3 runs 18 residues. Germline V CDR1 and CDR2: LGHNA, YSLEER. Trimming took off 0 bases at V and 4 bases at J, with 21 bases between the two ends. CDR3 DNA sequence: TGCGCCAGCAGCCAAGATAAGGAGAGAGGGCGACTTTTCTATGGCTACACCTTC. Protein sequence: CASSQDKERGRLFYGYTF.

The gene calls are TRBV7-2 and TRBJ1-3; no clear D. The germline V gene encodes CDR1 SGHTA and CDR2 FQGNSA. Trimming pared 0 bases from V and 4 bases from J, leaving 10 bases between. The CDR3 totals 15 residues. The CDR3 loop reads CASSLAAHPGNTIYF. DNA for the CDR3: TGTGCCAGCAGCTTAGCGGCCCACCCGGGAAACACCATATATTTT.

This clone was seen only once. The chain uses TRBV6-5 and TRBJ2-5, with TRBD2 matching 8 bases. The CDR3 length is 12 residues. The germline V gene has CDR1 MNHEY and CDR2 SVGAGI. After removal of 6 bases from V and 5 bases from J, the junction contained 2 bases not matched to a gene. CDR3 bases: TGTGCCAGCAGACGCGGGGGGGAGACCCAGTACTTC. Its translation is CASRRGGETQYF.

CDR3 nucleotide sequence: TGTGCCAGCAGGTTCCCCGGGACTCTCGAGACCCAGTACTTC. It codes for CASRFPGTLETQYF. This chain connects TRBV7-2 to TRBJ2-5; D is perhaps TRBD2 (6 bases). Germline assignment: CDR1 SGHTA and CDR2 FQGNSA. Trimming stripped 6 bases from V and 5 bases from J, with 16 bases between. The CDR3 is 14 amino acids.

The chain employs TRBV4-2 and TRBJ2-3; D is uncertain. The CDR3 runs to 14 residues. Trimming cost V 4 bases and J 3 bases, with 11 bases left between them. Germline-derived CDR1 and CDR2 are LGHNA and YNFKEQ. CDR3 amino acids: CASSRFAMTDTQYF. The CDR3 DNA reads as TGTGCCAGCAGCCGCTTCGCGATGACAGATACGCAGTATTTT.

This chain links TRBV11-3 with TRBJ2-1; 9 bases match TRBD2. The CDR3 loop spans 17 amino acids. After removal of 3 bases from V and 3 bases from J, the junction contained 9 bases not matched to a gene. The germline V gene encodes CDR1 SGHNT and CDR2 YENEEA. CDR3 residues: CASSFSYSGSLYNEQFF. Written as DNA, the CDR3 is TGTGCCAGCAGCTTTTCCTATAGCGGGAGTCTCTACAATGAGCAGTTCTTC.

The rearrangement uses TRBV6-5 and TRBJ2-7, with D tentatively TRBD2 (7 bases). CDR3 length: 14 residues. V lost 2 bases and J lost 3, with 11 bases in between. Germline values: CDR1 MNHEY, CDR2 SVGAGI. CDR3 protein: CASSYAGADYEQYF. In DNA, the CDR3 is TGTGCCAGCAGTTACGCGGGGGCCGACTACGAGCAGTACTTC.

The sample holds one count of this clone. The V call is TRBV4-2, the J call TRBJ2-1; D not certain. Trimming left V 1 base short and J 0 bases short, with 13 bases between. CDR1 and CDR2 (germline): LGHNA, YNFKEQ. The CDR3 consists of 17 residues. The CDR3 nucleotides are TGTGCCAGCAGCCAAGGGGCTCAGAAAAGCTCCTACAATGAGCAGTTCTTC. It translates to CASSQGAQKSSYNEQFF.

CDR3 in DNA: TGTGCCACCAGTGATTTGTCCGCGGCTAGCACAGATACGCAGTATTTT. This sequence encodes CATSDLSAASTDTQYF. The genes are TRBV24-1 and TRBJ2-3; D is uncertain. V was cut by 0 bases and J by 0 bases, with 9 bases left in between. CDR1 KGHDR and CDR2 SFDVKD come from the germline V gene. This CDR3 spans 16 amino acids.

This chain uses TRBV5-1 with TRBJ2-3; a weak D match, TRBD2 (6 bases). V was pared by 4 bases and J by 1 base, with 10 bases between. The length of the CDR3 is 14 residues. CDR1 SGHRS and CDR2 YFSETQ come from the germline V gene. CDR3 bases: TGCGCCAGCAGCATGACTAGTGGCACAGATACGCAGTATTTT. Translation: CASSMTSGTDTQYF.

The gene calls are TRBV6-5 and TRBJ1-3; 10 nucleotides line up with TRBD1. The CDR3 loop spans 15 amino acids. J was trimmed by 3 bases and V by 6 bases; bases with no gene match: 5. Germline V gives CDR1 MNHEY, CDR2 SVGAGI. CDR3: CASRGQGIFGNTIYF. CDR3 nucleotide sequence: TGTGCCAGCAGGGGACAGGGGATTTTTGGAAACACCATATATTTT.

The chain carries TRBV3-1 (or the pseudogene TRBV3-2) and TRBJ2-2; no reliable D call. Germline CDR1 reads LGHDT; CDR2 reads YNNKEL (reference sequence). V lost 0 bases and J 4 bases, leaving 9 bases between the germline ends. CDR3 length equals 15 residues. CDR3 DNA: TGTGCCAGCAGCCAAGATCAACTTATCACCGGGGAGCTGTTTTTT. Residues: CASSQDQLITGELFF.

The V gene is TRBV4-2, the J gene TRBJ2-2, with TRBD2 identical over 10 bases. Trimming removed 0 bases from V and 6 bases from J; junction bases left unmatched: 4. The CDR3 has 16 residues. CDR1 and CDR2 from the germline V gene are LGHNA and YNFKEQ. The CDR3 coding sequence is TGTGCCAGCAGCCAAGAAGCTAGCGGGGGAGCCGGGGAGCTGTTTTTT. Protein: CASSQEASGGAGELFF.

J is TRBJ1-2 and V is TRBV6-4, with D perhaps TRBD1 (6 bases). Germline lookup yields CDR1 MRHNA and CDR2 SNTAGT. The V end was cut by 6 bases, the J end by 5 bases, with 22 bases between. The CDR3 has 16 amino acids. CDR3 region: CASSPGGGAFPYGYTF. CDR3 bases: TGTGCCAGCAGCCCAGGAGGGGGGGCGTTCCCATATGGCTACACCTTC.

V is TRBV19 and J is TRBJ1-1, with D hard to call. The CDR3 is 15 amino acids. Looked up from germline, CDR1 is LNHDA and CDR2 is SQIVND (reference sequence). Trimming took 1 base from V and 7 from J, leaving 16 bases between them. CDR3 in amino acids: CASSIVPRVPGEAFF. The DNA for the CDR3 is TGTGCCAGTAGTATAGTCCCGCGTGTGCCCGGTGAAGCTTTCTTT.

The V and J genes are TRBV7-2 and TRBJ2-5; a weak D match, TRBD2 (6 bases). The CDR3 covers 14 residues. The germline gives CDR1 SGHTA, CDR2 FQGNSA. Trimming stripped 5 bases from V and 2 bases from J, with 12 bases between. CDR3 amino acids: CASSPGGGQETQYF. CDR3 nucleotide sequence: TGTGCCAGCAGCCCCGGGGGTGGACAAGAGACCCAGTACTTC.

This chain joins TRBV28 and TRBJ1-1, with TRBD1 matching over 8 bases. V lost 6 bases and J lost 10; bases outside the gene matches: 16. There are 15 residues in the CDR3. Germline V lookup: CDR1 MDHEN, CDR2 SYDVKM. As DNA, the CDR3 is TGTGCCAGCAGCACCCCGTCCGGGACAGGAGGGGGAGCTTTCTTT. Translated: CASSTPSGTGGGAFF. The entire variable domain, with the rest obtained from reference TRBV28 and TRBJ1-1, is as follows: DVKVTQSSRYLVKRTGEKVFLECVQDMDHENMFWYRQDPGLGLRLIYFSYDVKMKEKGDIPEGYSVSREKKERFSLILESASTNQTSMYLCASSTPSGTGGGAFFGQGTRLTVV.

The chain has TRBV7-9 and TRBJ1-4; 8 bases are a match to TRBD1. The CDR3 runs to 19 residues. From germline, CDR1 is SEHNR and CDR2 FQNEAQ (reference sequence). J was trimmed by 6 bases and V by 4 bases; bases with no gene match: 19. In nucleotides, the CDR3 is TGTGCCAGCAGCTCTAGGACAGGGTTGTCCACTCGTCCCCATGAAAAACTGTTTTTT. Translated, it gives CASSSRTGLSTRPHEKLFF.

J is TRBJ2-1 and V is TRBV4-3; tentative D call: TRBD1 (6 bases). The germline CDR1 and CDR2 sequences are LGHNA and YSLEER. V lost 3 bases and J 0 bases, leaving 12 bases between the germline ends. The CDR3 sequence is 16 residues long. DNA for the CDR3: TGCGCCAGCAGCCAGCTTACAGGGAGCTCCTACAATGAGCAGTTCTTC. Translation: CASSQLTGSSYNEQFF.

The CDR3 DNA reads as TGTGCCAGCAGCGTAGAATGGACAGGGACGAATAATTCACCCCTCCACTTT. The encoded protein is CASSVEWTGTNNSPLHF. This sequence joins TRBV9 and TRBJ1-6; 8 bases are shared with TRBD1. Germline V gene lookup returns CDR1 SGDLS and CDR2 YYNGEE. Trimming took 0 bases from V and 5 from J; bases not matched to a gene: 7. The CDR3 runs 17 residues. The complete variable domain, with remaining parts taken from reference TRBV9 and TRBJ1-6, reads DSGVTQTPKHLITATGQRVTLRCSPRSGDLSVYWYQQSLDQGLQFLIQYYNGEERAKGNILERFSAQQFPDLHSELNLSSLELGDSALYFCASSVEWTGTNNSPLHFGNGTRLTVT.

This clone was seen only a few times. Its ends do not fully match the called genes, so a read error is possible. The V and J genes are TRBV7-2 and TRBJ1-4; 7 positions match TRBD1. The germline V gene has CDR1 SGHTA and CDR2 FQGNSA. The CDR3 runs to 14 residues. The CDR3 DNA sequence: TGTGCCAGCAGCCAGGGAGGACAGGTGGAAAGACTGTTTTTT. Its translation is CASSQGGQVERLFF.